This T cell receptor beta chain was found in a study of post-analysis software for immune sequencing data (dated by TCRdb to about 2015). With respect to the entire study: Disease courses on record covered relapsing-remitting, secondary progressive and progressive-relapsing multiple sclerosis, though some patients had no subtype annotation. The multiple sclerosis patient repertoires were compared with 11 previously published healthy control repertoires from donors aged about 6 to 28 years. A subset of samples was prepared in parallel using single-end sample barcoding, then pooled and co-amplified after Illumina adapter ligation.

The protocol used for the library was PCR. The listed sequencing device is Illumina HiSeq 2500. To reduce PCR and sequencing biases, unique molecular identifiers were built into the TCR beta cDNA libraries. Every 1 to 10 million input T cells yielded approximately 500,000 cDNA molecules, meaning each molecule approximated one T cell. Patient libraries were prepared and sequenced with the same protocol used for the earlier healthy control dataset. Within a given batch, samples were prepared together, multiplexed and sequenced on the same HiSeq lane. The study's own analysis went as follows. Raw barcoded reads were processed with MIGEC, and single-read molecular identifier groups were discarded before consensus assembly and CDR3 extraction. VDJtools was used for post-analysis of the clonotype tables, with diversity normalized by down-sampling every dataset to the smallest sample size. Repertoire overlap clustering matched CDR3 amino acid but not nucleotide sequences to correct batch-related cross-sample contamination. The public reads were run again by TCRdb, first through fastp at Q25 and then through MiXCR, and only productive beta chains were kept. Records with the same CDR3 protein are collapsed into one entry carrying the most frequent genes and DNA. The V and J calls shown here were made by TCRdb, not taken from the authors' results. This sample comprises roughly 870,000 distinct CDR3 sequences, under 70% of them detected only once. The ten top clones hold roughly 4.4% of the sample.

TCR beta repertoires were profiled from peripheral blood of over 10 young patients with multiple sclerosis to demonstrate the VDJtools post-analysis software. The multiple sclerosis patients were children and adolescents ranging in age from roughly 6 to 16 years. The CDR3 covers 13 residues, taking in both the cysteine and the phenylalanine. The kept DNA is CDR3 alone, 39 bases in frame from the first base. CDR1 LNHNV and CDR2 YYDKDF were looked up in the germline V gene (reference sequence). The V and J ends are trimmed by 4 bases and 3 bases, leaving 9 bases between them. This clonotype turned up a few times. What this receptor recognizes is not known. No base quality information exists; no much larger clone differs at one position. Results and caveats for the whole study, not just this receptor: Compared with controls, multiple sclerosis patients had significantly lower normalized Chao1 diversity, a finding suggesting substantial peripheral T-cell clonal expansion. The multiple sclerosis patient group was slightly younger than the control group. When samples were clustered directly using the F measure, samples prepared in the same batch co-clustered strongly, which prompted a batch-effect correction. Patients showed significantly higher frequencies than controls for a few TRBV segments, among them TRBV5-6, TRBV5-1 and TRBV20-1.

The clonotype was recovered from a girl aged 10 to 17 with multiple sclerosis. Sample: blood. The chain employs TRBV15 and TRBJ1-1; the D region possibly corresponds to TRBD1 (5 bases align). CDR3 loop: CATSTRDDTEAFF. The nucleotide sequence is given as TGTGCCACCAGCACCAGGGACGACACTGAAGCTTTCTTT.